A single sample is the source of the 25 T cell receptor beta chains below, sequenced in a study of Graves' ophthalmopathy and Graves' hyperthyroidism listed by TCRdb under 2018. Data came from an Illumina HiSeq 2000. For repertoire sequencing, TCR beta CDR3 regions were amplified from RNA transcripts. The first round was an RT-PCR using HTBI primers with the Qiagen OneStep RT-PCR kit, and this first round was followed by a second-round multiplex PCR, then size selection and purification. TCRdb reprocessing: public reads trimmed at Q25 with fastp, clones called with MiXCR, in-frame beta chains kept. Each entry is one CDR3 protein sequence, shown with its most common DNA and genes. Across this sample there are fewer than 250,000 distinct CDR3 sequences, with around 28% seen only once. The ten biggest clones cover over 7.5% of the sample. Sequenced sample: peripheral blood. The receptors were gathered from a man aged 50-60 years with Graves' ophthalmopathy. Donor details come from another sample of the same person, matched by shared clones.

This chain joins TRBV20-1 and TRBJ2-4; 10 bases agree with TRBD2. The V gene end was trimmed by 6 bases and the J gene end by 6 bases; junction bases not matched to a gene: 8. The germline V gene has CDR1 DFQATT and CDR2 SNEGSKA (reference sequence). This CDR3 comprises 14 residues. This CDR3 reads CSAPERGGINIQYF. DNA for the CDR3: TGCAGTGCACCAGAGCGGGGGGGGATAAACATTCAGTACTTC.

The chain recombines TRBV6-5 with TRBJ1-1; D not resolved. Germline CDR1 reads MNHEY; CDR2 reads SVGAGI. CDR3 length: 14 amino acids. The V end was cut by 4 bases, the J end by 1 base, with 10 bases between. The CDR3 here is CASSSRLGNTEAFF. CDR3 DNA sequence: TGTGCCAGCAGTTCCCGACTTGGGAACACTGAAGCTTTCTTT.

This clonotype was observed many times. The rearrangement links TRBV6-5 to TRBJ1-1; D not resolved. The germline gives CDR1 MNHEY, CDR2 SVGAGI. V was trimmed by 8 bases and J by 0 bases, leaving 13 bases between them. There are 14 residues in the CDR3. DNA for the CDR3: TGTGCCAGCGTTCTGGGTCAGATGAACACTGAAGCTTTCTTT. Residues: CASVLGQMNTEAFF.

This clonotype was recorded at least ten times. The CDR3 nucleotides read TGTGCCAGCAGGGACCGCCAGGCCTCTGTTGTGCAGTACTTC. Encoded protein: CASRDRQASVVQYF. V and J are TRBV28 and TRBJ2-7, with D unclear. The CDR3 extends over 14 amino acids. Germline values: CDR1 MDHEN, CDR2 SYDVKM. Trimming took 6 bases from V and 9 from J, leaving 21 bases between them.

This clonotype was seen many times. The conserved phenylalanine or tryptophan is not found at the CDR3 terminus, so this likely reflects a read error. This chain uses TRBV27 with TRBJ2-7; D is unclear. The germline V gene encodes CDR1 MNHEY and CDR2 SMNVEV (reference sequence). V was cut by 5 bases and J by 7 bases, with 21 bases left in between. This CDR3 region has 15 residues. CDR3 DNA sequence: TGTGCCAGCAGTCCCCATTATCCGGCTACGAGGGAGCAGTACCTC. This encodes CASSPHYPATREQYL.

The chain recombines TRBV6-1 with TRBJ1-1, with 8 positions matching TRBD1. Germline V gives CDR1 MNHNS, CDR2 SASEGT. CDR3 length equals 14 residues. Trimming at V came to 5 bases and at J to 5 bases, leaving 7 bases not matched to a gene. CDR3 sequence reads: CASSKDRATTEAFF. The CDR3 bases are TGTGCCAGCAGTAAGGACAGGGCGACGACTGAAGCTTTCTTT.

CDR3 nucleotides: TGTGCTAGTGGTTTGGTACGTCCCCGCGGCACTGAAGCTTTCTTT. Amino acid sequence: CASGLVRPRGTEAFF. The chain uses TRBV12-5 and TRBJ1-1; D call uncertain. There are 15 residues in the CDR3. The ends were cut back, 0 bases at V and 4 bases at J, with 12 bases in the middle. Germline V gene data show CDR1 as LGHNT and CDR2 as FRNRAP.

This clonotype showed up many times. CDR3 region: CASTLGTLGPNTGELFF. As DNA, the CDR3 is TGTGCCAGCACCTTAGGGACTCTTGGCCCGAACACCGGGGAGCTGTTTTTT. The V call is TRBV27, the J call TRBJ2-2, with D possibly TRBD2 on 6 matching bases. This CDR3 is 17 amino acids long. Trimming took off 7 bases at V and 0 bases at J, with 18 bases between the two ends. In germline, CDR1 is MNHEY, CDR2 SMNVEV (reference sequence).

The chain recombines TRBV11-2 with TRBJ2-5, with D possibly being TRBD1 (6 bases). The CDR3 is 14 residues long. V shed 4 bases and J shed 1 base, with 10 bases lying between them. Germline assignment: CDR1 SGHAT and CDR2 FQNNGV. The CDR3 spells CASSSNRVQETQYF. The CDR3 DNA reads as TGTGCCAGCAGCTCTAACAGGGTCCAAGAGACCCAGTACTTC.

The table lists this clonotype with a count of one. This chain connects TRBV11-3 to TRBJ1-1, with no clear D. The V gene lost 0 bases and the J gene lost 7 bases, with 6 bases spanning the gap. The CDR3 is made up of 12 amino acids. The germline V gene encodes CDR1 SGHNT and CDR2 YENEEA. The CDR3 loop is CASSLDNGEAFF. The CDR3 DNA reads as TGTGCCAGCAGCTTAGATAATGGTGAAGCTTTCTTT.

This clonotype appeared a single time. The chain employs TRBV28 and TRBJ2-7, with D possibly matching TRBD2 (7 bases). Germline V gene lookup returns CDR1 MDHEN and CDR2 SYDVKM. The CDR3 has 11 amino acids. The V and J ends lost 8 bases and 4 bases respectively, with 9 bases between them. CDR3 in amino acids: CASGGAYEQYF. In DNA, the CDR3 is TGTGCCAGCGGGGGGGCTTACGAGCAGTACTTC.

This clonotype was found a few times. The rearrangement uses TRBV10-3 and TRBJ1-2, with a possible D match to TRBD1 (5 bases). The CDR3 covers 13 residues. Trimming pared 10 bases from V and 4 bases from J, leaving 16 bases between. From germline, CDR1 is ENHRY and CDR2 SYGVKD. CDR3 loop: CANRKQEGYGYTF. The CDR3 DNA follows: TGTGCCAATAGGAAACAGGAGGGCTATGGCTACACCTTC.

This chain connects TRBV19 to TRBJ1-1; unclear D gene. Trimming pared 3 bases from V and 1 base from J, leaving 12 bases between. Germline CDR1 and CDR2: LNHDA and SQIVND (reference sequence). The length of the CDR3 is 15 residues. This chain's CDR3 is CASSMEGSGNTEAFF. DNA for the CDR3: TGTGCCAGTAGTATGGAGGGAAGCGGGAACACTGAAGCTTTCTTT.

This clonotype appeared many times. V is TRBV6-1 and J is TRBJ2-5, with D tentatively TRBD1 (6 bases). The CDR3 contains 14 residues. Trimming took 2 bases from V and 5 from J, leaving 12 bases between them. The germline gives CDR1 MNHNS, CDR2 SASEGT. The CDR3 region has the DNA TGTGCCAGCAGTGAATCGGGCAGGGGCGAGACCCAGTACTTC. It specifies CASSESGRGETQYF.

The table lists this clonotype with a few counts. The chain carries TRBV7-2 and TRBJ2-7; 12 nucleotides agree with TRBD2. The CDR3 is 15 amino acids. With V trimmed by 4 bases and J by 7 bases, 8 bases remained unmatched. Looked up from germline, CDR1 is SGHTA and CDR2 is FQGNSA. In DNA form, the CDR3 reads TGTGCCAGCAGCTACCCTAGCGGGAGGGCCCGTGAGCAGTACTTC. This translates into CASSYPSGRAREQYF.

In this sample, this clonotype turned up a few times. The CDR3 reads CASSWRENGYEQYF. The CDR3 nucleotides read TGTGCCAGCAGTTGGCGGGAGAATGGGTACGAGCAGTACTTC. The rearrangement uses TRBV6-2 or TRBV6-3 and TRBJ2-7; 7 bases are a match to TRBD2. V shed 4 bases, J shed 4 bases, and the junction held 7 bases outside the gene matches. Germline CDR1 and CDR2: MNHEY and SVGEGT. The CDR3 runs to 14 residues.

This clonotype was observed many times. The chain is built from TRBV5-5 and TRBJ2-5; weak D call: TRBD2 (5 bases). The CDR3 sequence is 14 residues long. Germline V gives CDR1 SGHKS, CDR2 YYEKEE (reference sequence). Trimming cost V 0 bases and J 5 bases, with 11 bases left between them. The CDR3 here is CASSLGAGIETQYF. CDR3 sequence (DNA): TGTGCCAGCAGCTTGGGGGCCGGGATCGAGACCCAGTACTTC.

The sample holds many counts of this clonotype. The CDR3 DNA sequence: TGCAGTGCTAGTGCTAAGACCCAGTACTTC. Protein: CSASAKTQYF. The V call is TRBV20-1, the J call TRBJ2-5; D is unresolved. This CDR3 spans 10 amino acids. The germline V gene has CDR1 DFQATT and CDR2 SNEGSKA (reference sequence). Trimming removed 3 bases from V and 6 bases from J, with 5 bases in between.

This clonotype occurred many times. The chain joins TRBV12-3 or TRBV12-4 to TRBJ1-1; possibly TRBD1 for D (5 bases). This CDR3 is 12 amino acids long. V shed 7 bases and J shed 4 bases, with 10 bases lying between them. CDR3 loop: CASTQGVTEAFF. The DNA for the CDR3 is TGTGCCAGCACTCAGGGTGTCACTGAAGCTTTCTTT.

This clonotype was detected once. The gene calls are TRBV12-3 or TRBV12-4 and TRBJ2-2; D unresolved. V was cut by 3 bases and J by 8 bases, with 13 bases left in between. This CDR3 has 14 amino acids. The CDR3 DNA sequence: TGTGCCAGCAGTTTTTCGAGCTCTAGGGGGGAGCTGTTTTTT. Translating it yields CASSFSSSRGELFF.

This clonotype was detected many times. The rearrangement links TRBV12-3 or TRBV12-4 to TRBJ2-7; D unresolved. V was clipped by 5 bases and J by 3 bases, with 14 bases between them. The CDR3 length is 14 residues. This chain's CDR3 is CASSLRIGYYEQYF. For the CDR3, the DNA is TGTGCCAGCAGTCTTCGGATAGGCTACTACGAGCAGTACTTC.

This clonotype appeared many times. The chain has TRBV27 and TRBJ2-2; possibly TRBD1 for D (6 bases). Germline CDR1 MNHEY, CDR2 SMNVEV (reference sequence). The CDR3 sequence is 16 residues long. V lost 8 bases and J lost 4, with 20 bases in between. The CDR3 region is CASHLIPGHPTGELFF. In DNA form, the CDR3 reads TGTGCCAGCCATTTGATCCCGGGACACCCCACCGGGGAGCTGTTTTTT.

This clonotype appeared many times. The CDR3 sequence: CASSSSFSSYNSPLHF. The CDR3 DNA sequence: TGTGCCAGCAGCTCATCCTTTAGCTCCTATAATTCACCCCTCCACTTT. The gene calls are TRBV7-9 and TRBJ1-6, with D uncertain. The V end was cut by 4 bases, the J end by 0 bases, with 10 bases between. Germline CDR1 SEHNR, CDR2 FQNEAQ (reference sequence). CDR3 length: 16 amino acids.

This clonotype was counted ten times or more. The chain employs TRBV4-2 and TRBJ2-7; a weak D match, TRBD2 (5 bases). Between the trimmed V and J ends, which lost 3 bases and 5 bases, there was a span of 11 bases. This CDR3 spans 13 amino acids. Germline V CDR1 and CDR2: LGHNA, YNFKEQ. CDR3 protein: CASSQAGLNEQYF. CDR3 DNA: TGTGCCAGCAGCCAGGCTGGACTGAACGAGCAGTACTTC.

This clonotype was counted at least ten times. The chain is built from TRBV12-3 or TRBV12-4 and TRBJ1-3, with 8 bases matching TRBD1. V trimming: 7 bases; J trimming: 3 bases; junction bases outside the gene matches: 5. This CDR3 spans 14 amino acids. The CDR3 DNA reads TGTGCCAGCACTCCGGGACAGGTTGGAAACACCATATATTTT. This sequence encodes CASTPGQVGNTIYF.